These T cell receptor beta chains were read from a single sample in a study of blood T cell repertoires in COVID-19. The protocol was immunoSEQ multiplex PCR, while the TCRdb copy is restricted to in-frame clones and leaves out a portion. The sample lists around 240,000 clones; roughly four fifths were seen once. The material sequenced was peripheral blood. These receptors all come from a woman older than 75 with acute or convalescent COVID-19. CDR3s include the opening cysteine and the closing phenylalanine or tryptophan. Each record gives: D gene, clone size, V gene, J gene, CDR3 protein, CDR3 DNA. The D gene is left open where the match is weak. Clone sizes are given selectively: once, few, many, or a class where the clone is expanded.

D gene: -; clone size: -; V gene: TRBV28; J gene: TRBJ2-6; CDR3 protein: CASRKLEGGANVLTF; CDR3 DNA: TGTGCCAGCAGGAAACTAGAAGGTGGGGCCAACGTCCTGACTTTC
D gene: -; clone size: -; V gene: TRBV4-3; J gene: TRBJ1-5; CDR3 protein: CASSQDLRDTVYSNQPQHF; CDR3 DNA: TGCGCCAGCAGCCAAGATTTGCGGGATACGGTGTATAGCAATCAGCCCCAGCATTTT
D gene: -; clone size: -; V gene: TRBV18; J gene: TRBJ2-2; CDR3 protein: CASSPRNTGELFF; CDR3 DNA: TGTGCCAGCTCACCTCGGAACACCGGGGAGCTGTTTTTT
D gene: TRBD1; clone size: once; V gene: TRBV6-5; J gene: TRBJ2-5; CDR3 protein: CASSPGQVLKTQYF; CDR3 DNA: TGTGCCAGCAGCCCAGGACAGGTCTTGAAGACCCAGTACTTC
D gene: -; clone size: -; V gene: TRBV18; J gene: TRBJ2-2; CDR3 protein: CASARSTSLNTGELFF; CDR3 DNA: TGTGCCAGCGCAAGGTCCACTAGTTTGAACACCGGGGAGCTGTTTTTT
D gene: TRBD2; clone size: few; V gene: TRBV28; J gene: TRBJ2-2; CDR3 protein: CASRDGGANAGELFF; CDR3 DNA: TGTGCCAGCAGGGACGGGGGGGCCAATGCCGGGGAGCTGTTTTTT
D gene: TRBD2; clone size: -; V gene: TRBV7-3; J gene: TRBJ2-3; CDR3 protein: CASSLGLAGGDTQYF; CDR3 DNA: TGTGCCAGCAGCTTAGGACTAGCGGGGGGAGATACGCAGTATTTT
D gene: -; clone size: -; V gene: TRBV29-1; J gene: TRBJ1-5; CDR3 protein: CSVETGNQPQHF; CDR3 DNA: TGCAGCGTTGAAACAGGGAATCAGCCCCAGCATTTT
D gene: TRBD1; clone size: -; V gene: TRBV20-1; J gene: TRBJ2-3; CDR3 protein: CSASGQDPDTQYF; CDR3 DNA: TGCAGTGCTAGTGGACAGGATCCAGATACGCAGTATTTT
D gene: TRBD1; clone size: -; V gene: TRBV6-5; J gene: TRBJ1-1; CDR3 protein: CASRMDRERGTEAFF; CDR3 DNA: TGTGCCAGCAGGATGGACAGGGAAAGAGGTACTGAAGCTTTCTTT
D gene: TRBD2; clone size: once; V gene: TRBV5-6; J gene: TRBJ2-1; CDR3 protein: CASSWSGGKYNEQFF; CDR3 DNA: TGTGCCAGCAGCTGGAGCGGGGGGAAGTACAATGAGCAGTTCTTC
D gene: TRBD1; clone size: -; V gene: TRBV2; J gene: TRBJ1-6; CDR3 protein: CASSASGTGVSPLHF; CDR3 DNA: TGTGCCAGCAGTGCCTCCGGGACAGGGGTTTCACCCCTCCACTTT
D gene: -; clone size: -; V gene: TRBV27; J gene: TRBJ2-5; CDR3 protein: CASSREETQYF; CDR3 DNA: TGTGCCAGCAGTCGTGAGGAGACCCAGTACTTC
D gene: -; clone size: once; V gene: TRBV5-5; J gene: TRBJ2-7; CDR3 protein: CASSLGPGSTYEQYF; CDR3 DNA: TGTGCCAGCAGCTTGGGGCCGGGTTCAACATACGAGCAGTACTTC
D gene: -; clone size: -; V gene: TRBV3-1/TRBV3-2; J gene: TRBJ1-3; CDR3 protein: CASSQDEGFGRTGNTIYF; CDR3 DNA: TGTGCCAGCAGCCAAGATGAAGGTTTCGGGAGGACTGGAAACACCATATATTTT
D gene: -; clone size: -; V gene: TRBV7-8; J gene: TRBJ1-5; CDR3 protein: CASSFKPGVGQPQHF; CDR3 DNA: TGTGCCAGCAGCTTCAAACCCGGGGTCGGTCAGCCCCAGCATTTT
D gene: TRBD1; clone size: -; V gene: TRBV19; J gene: TRBJ1-5; CDR3 protein: CASSIDRDRGFQPQHF; CDR3 DNA: TGTGCCAGTAGTATAGACCGGGACAGGGGATTTCAGCCCCAGCATTTT
D gene: -; clone size: once; V gene: TRBV7-2; J gene: TRBJ1-6; CDR3 protein: CARGGAPIVDNSPLHF; CDR3 DNA: TGTGCCAGGGGGGGGGCGCCCATCGTGGATAATTCACCCCTCCACTTT
D gene: TRBD1; clone size: few; V gene: TRBV5-6; J gene: TRBJ2-2; CDR3 protein: CASKGQGMKTGELFF; CDR3 DNA: TGTGCCAGCAAGGGACAGGGGATGAAAACCGGGGAGCTGTTTTTT
D gene: TRBD1; clone size: once; V gene: TRBV30; J gene: TRBJ2-2; CDR3 protein: CAWSYRQGRLGELFF; CDR3 DNA: TGTGCCTGGAGCTATAGACAGGGGAGGCTGGGGGAGCTGTTTTTT
D gene: TRBD1; clone size: -; V gene: TRBV15; J gene: TRBJ1-5; CDR3 protein: CATSTSTGGKGQPQHF; CDR3 DNA: TGTGCCACCAGCACGTCGACAGGGGGGAAGGGTCAGCCCCAGCATTTT
D gene: -; clone size: -; V gene: TRBV7-9; J gene: TRBJ1-1; CDR3 protein: CASHDDPGFAEAFF; CDR3 DNA: TGTGCCAGCCACGATGACCCAGGGTTTGCTGAAGCTTTCTTT
D gene: -; clone size: -; V gene: TRBV7-2; J gene: TRBJ1-5; CDR3 protein: CASSSRETNQPQHF; CDR3 DNA: TGTGCCAGCAGCTCCCGGGAAACTAATCAGCCCCAGCATTTT
D gene: -; clone size: -; V gene: TRBV6-5; J gene: TRBJ2-1; CDR3 protein: CASSYRQGFSYNEQFF; CDR3 DNA: TGTGCCAGCAGTTATCGTCAGGGGTTCTCCTACAATGAGCAGTTCTTC
D gene: -; clone size: -; V gene: TRBV1; J gene: TRBJ2-7; CDR3 protein: CTSSQDISNWSNEQYF; CDR3 DNA: TGCACCAGCAGCCAAGATATTAGCAATTGGTCCAACGAGCAGTACTTC
D gene: -; clone size: -; V gene: TRBV7-2; J gene: TRBJ2-1; CDR3 protein: CASSLGPGSKSYNEQFF; CDR3 DNA: TGTGCCAGCAGCTTAGGCCCGGGGAGTAAGTCCTACAATGAGCAGTTCTTC
D gene: -; clone size: -; V gene: TRBV6-5; J gene: TRBJ1-2; CDR3 protein: CASSFTVNYGYTF; CDR3 DNA: TGTGCCAGCAGTTTTACAGTTAACTATGGCTACACCTTC
D gene: -; clone size: -; V gene: TRBV7-3; J gene: TRBJ2-6; CDR3 protein: CASSLQGASSGANVLTF; CDR3 DNA: TGTGCCAGCAGCCTACAGGGTGCAAGCTCTGGGGCCAACGTCCTGACTTTC
D gene: -; clone size: -; V gene: TRBV30; J gene: TRBJ1-3; CDR3 protein: CAGRKSSGNTIYF; CDR3 DNA: TGTGCGGGGAGGAAAAGCTCTGGAAACACCATATATTTT
D gene: -; clone size: few; V gene: TRBV7-2; J gene: TRBJ1-2; CDR3 protein: CASSLDGQGSGYTF; CDR3 DNA: TGTGCCAGCAGCTTAGATGGGCAGGGCTCTGGCTACACCTTC
D gene: -; clone size: once; V gene: TRBV5-4; J gene: TRBJ1-2; CDR3 protein: CASSLDTYGYTF; CDR3 DNA: TGTGCCAGCAGCTTGGACACCTATGGCTACACCTTC
D gene: -; clone size: -; V gene: TRBV3-1/TRBV3-2; J gene: TRBJ2-1; CDR3 protein: CASSQAGRQQFF; CDR3 DNA: TGTGCCAGCAGCCAAGCAGGGCGGCAGCAGTTCTTC
D gene: -; clone size: -; V gene: TRBV7-9; J gene: TRBJ2-2; CDR3 protein: CASSPLFTGELFF; CDR3 DNA: TGTGCCAGCAGCCCTCTATTCACCGGGGAGCTGTTTTTT
D gene: TRBD2; clone size: -; V gene: TRBV7-2; J gene: TRBJ2-1; CDR3 protein: CASSLVKTSGWNEQFF; CDR3 DNA: TGTGCCAGCAGCTTAGTGAAGACTAGCGGGTGGAATGAGCAGTTCTTC
D gene: -; clone size: -; V gene: TRBV7-6; J gene: TRBJ2-1; CDR3 protein: CASSLETGGLEQFF; CDR3 DNA: TGTGCCAGCAGCTTAGAAACCGGGGGGCTTGAGCAGTTCTTC
D gene: TRBD2; clone size: -; V gene: TRBV19; J gene: TRBJ2-1; CDR3 protein: CASSMTSGSSYNEQFF; CDR3 DNA: TGTGCCAGTAGTATGACTAGCGGGAGCTCCTACAATGAGCAGTTCTTC
D gene: TRBD2; clone size: once; V gene: TRBV14; J gene: TRBJ2-1; CDR3 protein: CASSSQRGLGEQFF; CDR3 DNA: TGTGCCAGCAGTTCCCAGCGGGGGTTGGGTGAGCAGTTCTTC
D gene: TRBD2; clone size: -; V gene: TRBV7-2; J gene: TRBJ2-1; CDR3 protein: CASSLGTSGGSYNEQFF; CDR3 DNA: TGTGCCAGCAGCTTAGGGACTAGCGGGGGGTCCTACAATGAGCAGTTCTTC
D gene: -; clone size: once; V gene: TRBV5-5; J gene: TRBJ1-5; CDR3 protein: CASSLVGTTNQPQHF; CDR3 DNA: TGTGCCAGCAGCTTGGTAGGAACTACTAATCAGCCCCAGCATTTT
D gene: TRBD1; clone size: -; V gene: TRBV7-8; J gene: TRBJ1-1; CDR3 protein: CASSSRTGIEAFF; CDR3 DNA: TGTGCCAGCAGTTCGAGGACAGGAATTGAAGCTTTCTTT
D gene: -; clone size: few; V gene: TRBV5-1; J gene: TRBJ2-7; CDR3 protein: CASREPSSYEQYF; CDR3 DNA: TGCGCCAGCAGAGAACCGAGCTCCTACGAGCAGTACTTC
D gene: -; clone size: -; V gene: TRBV5-1; J gene: TRBJ2-5; CDR3 protein: CASKPTVGSLETQYF; CDR3 DNA: TGCGCCAGCAAACCGACCGTGGGGAGCCTAGAGACCCAGTACTTC